This T cell receptor (beta chain) was sequenced for a study of shared clonotypes between healthy human individuals. Sequencing was performed with immunoSEQ multiplex PCR; in TCRdb, only in-frame clones are kept and a portion is missing. The sample shows 2 million to 2.5 million clones, approximately 95% of them seen only once. This CDR3 is built from 12 residues. CDR1 is SGHRS and CDR2 is YFSETQ in the germline V gene. Deletions cut 2 bases from V and 6 bases from J, with 7 bases between. The receptor's source is a man in his late teens or twenties in good health. The rearrangement joins TRBV5-1 to TRBJ2-3; no definite D call. The sequencing input was naive CD4+ T cells sorted from blood. Stated subset: CD45RA+ positively selected. In DNA, the CDR3 is TGCGCCAGCAGCTTCACCCACGATACGCAGTATTTT. It translates to CASSFTHDTQYF.